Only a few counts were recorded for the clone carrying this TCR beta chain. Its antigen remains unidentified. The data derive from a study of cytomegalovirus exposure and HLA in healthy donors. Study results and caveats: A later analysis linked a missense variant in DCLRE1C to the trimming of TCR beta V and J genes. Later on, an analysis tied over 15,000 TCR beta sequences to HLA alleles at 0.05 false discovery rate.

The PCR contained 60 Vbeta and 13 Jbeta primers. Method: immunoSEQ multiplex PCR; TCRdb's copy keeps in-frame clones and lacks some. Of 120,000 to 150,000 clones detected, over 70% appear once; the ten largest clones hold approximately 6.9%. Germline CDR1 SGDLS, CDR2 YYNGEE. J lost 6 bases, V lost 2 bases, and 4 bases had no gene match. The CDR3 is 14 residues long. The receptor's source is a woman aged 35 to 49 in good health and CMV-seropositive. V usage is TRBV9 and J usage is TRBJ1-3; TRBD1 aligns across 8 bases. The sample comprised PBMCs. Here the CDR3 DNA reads TGTGCCAGCAGCGTCGGACAGGGTGCAAACACCATATATTTT. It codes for CASSVGQGANTIYF. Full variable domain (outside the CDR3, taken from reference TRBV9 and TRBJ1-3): DSGVTQTPKHLITATGQRVTLRCSPRSGDLSVYWYQQSLDQGLQFLIQYYNGEERAKGNILERFSAQQFPDLHSELNLSSLELGDSALYFCASSVGQGANTIYFGEGSWLTVV.